This TCR beta chain was found in a study of monozygotic twins with inflammatory bowel disease. CDR1 and CDR2 from the germline V gene are SGHTA and FQGNSA. The CDR3 runs to 13 residues. A 6-nucleotide sample barcode was carried by the UMIs, which template switching added. Two nested PCRs, roughly 16 and 10 cycles, amplified TCRalpha and TCRbeta cDNA. Reanalyzing the 5' RACE reads, TCRdb keeps one entry per CDR3 protein, without DNA. This sample's table reports fewer than 350,000 distinct CDR3 sequences. V and J are TRBV7-2 and TRBJ1-1; TCRdb indicates TRBD1, and absent DNA this call remains unverified. This TCR was recovered from a human donor with ulcerative colitis or Crohn's disease, or a healthy co-twin of an affected twin (not recorded which). Sequencing input: blood. This CDR3 is CASSLARDREAFF.